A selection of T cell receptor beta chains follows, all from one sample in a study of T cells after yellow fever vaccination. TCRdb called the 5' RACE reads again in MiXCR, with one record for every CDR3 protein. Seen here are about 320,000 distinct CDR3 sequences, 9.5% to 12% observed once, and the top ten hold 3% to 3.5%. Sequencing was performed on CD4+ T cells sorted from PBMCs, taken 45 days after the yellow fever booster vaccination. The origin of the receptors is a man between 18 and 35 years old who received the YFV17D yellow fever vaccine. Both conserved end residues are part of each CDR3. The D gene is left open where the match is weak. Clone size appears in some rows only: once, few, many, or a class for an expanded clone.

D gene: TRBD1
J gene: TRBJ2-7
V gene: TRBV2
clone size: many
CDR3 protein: CASSSGQGSYEQYF
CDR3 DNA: TGTGCCAGCAGTTCGGGACAGGGATCCTACGAGCAGTACTTC

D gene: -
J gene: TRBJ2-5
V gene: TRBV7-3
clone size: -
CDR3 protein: CASSLRPEGGTQYF
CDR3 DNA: TGTGCCAGCAGCTTAAGGCCCGAAGGGGGGACCCAGTACTTC

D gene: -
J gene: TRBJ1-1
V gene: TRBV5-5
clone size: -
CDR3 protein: CASSLQGSWGNTEAFF
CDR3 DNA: TGTGCCAGCAGCTTGCAGGGGAGTTGGGGGAACACTGAAGCTTTCTTT

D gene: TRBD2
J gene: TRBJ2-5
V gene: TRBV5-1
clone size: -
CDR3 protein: CASSLVAGTGETQYF
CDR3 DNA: TGCGCCAGCAGCTTGGTAGCGGGAACGGGGGAGACCCAGTACTTC

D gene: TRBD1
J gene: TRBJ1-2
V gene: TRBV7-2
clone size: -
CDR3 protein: CASRNRQGTYGYTF
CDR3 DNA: TGTGCCAGCAGAAACCGACAGGGGACCTATGGCTACACCTTC

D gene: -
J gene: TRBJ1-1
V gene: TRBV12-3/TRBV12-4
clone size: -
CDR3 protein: CASSLVARGTEAFF
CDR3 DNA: TGTGCCAGCAGTTTAGTGGCCCGGGGCACTGAAGCTTTCTTT

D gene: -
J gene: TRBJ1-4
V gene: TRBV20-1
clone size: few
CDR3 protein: CSATRTINEKLFF
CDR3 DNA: TGCAGTGCTACGCGGACGATTAATGAAAAACTGTTTTTT

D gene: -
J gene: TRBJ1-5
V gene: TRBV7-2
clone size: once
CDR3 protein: CASSLVPGGWRQPQHF
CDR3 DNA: TGTGCCAGCAGCTTAGTTCCGGGGGGATGGCGTCAGCCCCAGCATTTT

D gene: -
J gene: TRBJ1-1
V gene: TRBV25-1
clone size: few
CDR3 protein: CASGDGNTEAFF
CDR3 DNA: TGTGCCAGCGGGGACGGTAACACTGAAGCTTTCTTT

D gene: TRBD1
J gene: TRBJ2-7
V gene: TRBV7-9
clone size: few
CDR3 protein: CASSRQGAYEQYF
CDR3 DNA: TGTGCCAGCAGCCGACAGGGGGCCTACGAGCAGTACTTC

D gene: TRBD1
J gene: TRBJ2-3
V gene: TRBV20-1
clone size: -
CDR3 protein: CSARGQFTDTQYF
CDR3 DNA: TGCAGTGCCCGGGGACAGTTCACAGATACGCAGTATTTT

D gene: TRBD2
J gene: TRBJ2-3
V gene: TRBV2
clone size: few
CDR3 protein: CASSVGTTGTQYF
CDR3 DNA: TGTGCCAGCAGTGTCGGGACTACGGGTACGCAGTATTTT

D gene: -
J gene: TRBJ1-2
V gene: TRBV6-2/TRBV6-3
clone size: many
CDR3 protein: CASSRTANYGYTF
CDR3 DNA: TGTGCCAGCAGCCGGACGGCTAACTATGGCTACACCTTC

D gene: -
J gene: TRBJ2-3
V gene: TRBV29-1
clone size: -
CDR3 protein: CSALYMPRWDTQYF
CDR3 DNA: TGCAGCGCCCTATACATGCCGCGGTGGGATACGCAGTATTTT

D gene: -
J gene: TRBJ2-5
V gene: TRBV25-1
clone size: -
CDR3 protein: CASSEPGARPETQYF
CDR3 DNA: TGTGCCAGCAGTGAACCAGGAGCTCGCCCTGAGACCCAGTACTTC

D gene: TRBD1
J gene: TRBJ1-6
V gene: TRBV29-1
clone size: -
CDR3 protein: CSVGGTGDSPLHF
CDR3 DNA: TGCAGCGTGGGGGGGACAGGGGATTCACCCCTCCACTTT

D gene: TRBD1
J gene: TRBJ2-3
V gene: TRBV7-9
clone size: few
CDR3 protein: CASSLGDRGPRWDTQYF
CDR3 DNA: TGTGCCAGCAGCTTAGGCGACAGGGGGCCCCGTTGGGATACGCAGTATTTT

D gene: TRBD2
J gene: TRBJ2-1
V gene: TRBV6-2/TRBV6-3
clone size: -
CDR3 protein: CASQTSGGYNEQFF
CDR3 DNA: TGTGCCAGCCAGACTAGCGGGGGGTACAATGAGCAGTTCTTC

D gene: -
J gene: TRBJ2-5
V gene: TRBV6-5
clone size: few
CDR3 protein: CASRSTQETQYF
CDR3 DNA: TGTGCCAGCAGATCTACTCAAGAGACCCAGTACTTC

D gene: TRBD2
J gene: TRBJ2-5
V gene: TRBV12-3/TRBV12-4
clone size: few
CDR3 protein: CASSQTSGGAGETQYF
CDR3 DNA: TGTGCCAGCAGCCAGACTAGCGGGGGGGCTGGAGAGACCCAGTACTTC